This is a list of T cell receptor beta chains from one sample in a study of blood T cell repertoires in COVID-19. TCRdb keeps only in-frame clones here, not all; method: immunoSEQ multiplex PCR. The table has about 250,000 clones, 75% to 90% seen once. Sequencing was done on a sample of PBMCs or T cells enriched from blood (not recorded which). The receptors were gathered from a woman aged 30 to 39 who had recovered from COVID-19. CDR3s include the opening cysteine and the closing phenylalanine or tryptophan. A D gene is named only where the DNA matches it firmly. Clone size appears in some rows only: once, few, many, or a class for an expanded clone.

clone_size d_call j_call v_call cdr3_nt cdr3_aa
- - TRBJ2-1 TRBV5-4 TGTGCCAGCAGCCAGCGGCGTTACACGGACAATGAGCAGTTCTTC CASSQRRYTDNEQFF
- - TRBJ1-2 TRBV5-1 TGCGCCAGCAGCTTGGACAGGCCGACTAACTATGGCTACACCTTC CASSLDRPTNYGYTF
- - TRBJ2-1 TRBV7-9 TGTGCCAGCAGCTTCTGGTGGGGCAACTACAATGAGCAGTTCTTC CASSFWWGNYNEQFF
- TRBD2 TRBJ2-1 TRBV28 TGTGCCAGCAGTTGGAGGACTAGCGGGACACAGTTCTTC CASSWRTSGTQFF
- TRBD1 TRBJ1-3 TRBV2 TGTGCCAGCAGTGGCCGGACAGGGATATACTCTGGAAACACCATATATTTT CASSGRTGIYSGNTIYF
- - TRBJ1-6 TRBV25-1 TGTGCCAGCAGCGAGGACATAGTTCCCCTCGGTAATAATTCACCCCTCCACTTT CASSEDIVPLGNNSPLHF
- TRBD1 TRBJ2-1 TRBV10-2 TGCGCCAGCATCTTGAGACAGGGGTTGAACAATGAGCAGTTCTTC CASILRQGLNNEQFF
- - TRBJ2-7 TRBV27 TGTGCCAGCAGTTTTGGGGGCCTAGGGACCTACGAGCAGTACTTC CASSFGGLGTYEQYF
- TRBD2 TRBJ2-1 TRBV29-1 TGCAGCGTTGAAACGGCCCTAGCGGGATTTCTCGGTGATGAGCAGTTCTTC CSVETALAGFLGDEQFF
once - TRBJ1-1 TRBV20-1 TGCAGTGCTAGTGTCGTCCTGACAGGATCTTTCACTGAAGCTTTCTTT CSASVVLTGSFTEAFF
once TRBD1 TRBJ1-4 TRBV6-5 TGTGCCAGCAGTTACGGGGGACAGGGTGCTAATGAAAAACTGTTTTTT CASSYGGQGANEKLFF
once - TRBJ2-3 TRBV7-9 TGTGCCAGCAGCCCGTGGGGGGGCGGGAAGGGCACAGATACGCAGTATTTT CASSPWGGGKGTDTQYF
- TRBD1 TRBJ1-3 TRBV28 TGTGCCAGCAGCCAGACAGGGGCTGGAAACACCATATATTTT CASSQTGAGNTIYF
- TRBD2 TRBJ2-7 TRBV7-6 TGTGCCAGCAGCTCCCGAGGGACTAGTGGCGCCTACGAGCAGTACTTC CASSSRGTSGAYEQYF
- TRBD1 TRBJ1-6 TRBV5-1 TGCGCCAGCAGCGACAGGGCTGGATCACCCCTCCACTTT CASSDRAGSPLHF
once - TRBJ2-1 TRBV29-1 TGCAGCGTTGACCCCTCTGGCGTTGACAGTCCGCTGAACAATGAGCAGTTCTTC CSVDPSGVDSPLNNEQFF
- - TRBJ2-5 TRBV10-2 TGCGCCAGCAGTGTAGGGCAGGGGCAGGGGAAAGAGACCCAGTACTTC CASSVGQGQGKETQYF
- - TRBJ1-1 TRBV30 TGTGCCTGGAGCACCAGGGCCTTCACTGAAGCTTTCTTT CAWSTRAFTEAFF
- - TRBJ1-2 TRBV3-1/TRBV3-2 TGTGCCAGCAGCCAGGGCTTACTAGCTTATGGCTACACCTTC CASSQGLLAYGYTF
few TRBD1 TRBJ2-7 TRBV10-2 TGCGCCAGCAGTCACTGGGGACAGCCCTACGAGCAGTACTTC CASSHWGQPYEQYF
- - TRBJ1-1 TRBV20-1 TGCAGTGCTAGTGGAGCGGGAACCCTCATGAACACTGAAGCTTTCTTT CSASGAGTLMNTEAFF
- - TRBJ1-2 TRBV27 TGTGCCAGCAGCTCTGGGCCCGCTTTAGTGAGCTATGGCTACACCTTC CASSSGPALVSYGYTF
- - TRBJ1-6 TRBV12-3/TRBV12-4 TGTGCCAGCAGCCCGGGGGGTTCACCCCTCCACTTT CASSPGGSPLHF
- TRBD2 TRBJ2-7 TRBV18 TGTGCCAGCTCACAGACTAGCGGGGTCGTCTACGAGCAGTACTTC CASSQTSGVVYEQYF
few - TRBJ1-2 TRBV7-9 TGTGCCAGCAGCTTGGACAGCGAGTATGGCTACACCTTC CASSLDSEYGYTF
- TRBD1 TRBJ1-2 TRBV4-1 TGCGCCAGCAGCCAGCTACAGGGGGGAAGTGGCTACACCTTC CASSQLQGGSGYTF
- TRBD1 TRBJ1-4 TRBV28 TGTGCCAGCAGTTCAGGTCTATTGAGACAGGGATCTGAAAAACTGTTTTTT CASSSGLLRQGSEKLFF
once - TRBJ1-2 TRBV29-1 TGCAGCGTCTCCAAGCAGGCAGGGAACTATGGCTACACCTTC CSVSKQAGNYGYTF
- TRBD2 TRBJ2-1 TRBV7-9 TGTGCCAGCAGCACCCGGACTAGCGGGAGGGCGTACAATGAGCAGTTCTTC CASSTRTSGRAYNEQFF
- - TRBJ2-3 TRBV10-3 TGTGCCATCCGGGGTGAGACAGATACGCAGTATTTT CAIRGETDTQYF
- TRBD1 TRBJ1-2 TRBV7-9 TGTGCCAGCAGCCTAGGGACAGCCGTCTATGGCTACACCTTC CASSLGTAVYGYTF
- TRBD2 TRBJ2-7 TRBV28 TGTGCCAGCATCCCGGGGCGGGAGAGGGAGCAGTACTTC CASIPGREREQYF
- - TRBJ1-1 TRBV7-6 TGTGCCAGCAGCTTAGTACAGGGCATGAACACTGAAGCTTTCTTT CASSLVQGMNTEAFF
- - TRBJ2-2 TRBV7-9 TGTGCCAGCAGCTTAAGGGGACATACCGGGGAGCTGTTTTTT CASSLRGHTGELFF
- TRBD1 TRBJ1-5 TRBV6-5 TGTGCCAGCAGTTCATCCAACACAGGGGGCCAGCCCCAGCATTTT CASSSSNTGGQPQHF
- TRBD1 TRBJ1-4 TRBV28 TGTGCCAGCAGTAACACGGGACAGGTTAATGAAAAACTGTTTTTT CASSNTGQVNEKLFF
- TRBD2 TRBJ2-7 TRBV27 TGTGCCAGCAGCATATCCGGGACTAGTTACCTCTACGAGCAGTACTTC CASSISGTSYLYEQYF
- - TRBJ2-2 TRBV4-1 TGCGCCAGCAGCCGCGGACAGCCGTTGAACACCGGGGAGCTGTTTTTT CASSRGQPLNTGELFF
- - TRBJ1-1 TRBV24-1 TGTGCCACCAGCGATTCTGACACTGAAGCTTTCTTT CATSDSDTEAFF
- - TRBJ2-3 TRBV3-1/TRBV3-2 TGTGCCAGCAGCCAAGGCCACCATAAATATGCGGATACGCAGTATTTT CASSQGHHKYADTQYF
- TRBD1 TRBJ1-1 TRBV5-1 TGCGCCAGCAGAGCAGGGGGCCCGAACACTGAAGCTTTCTTT CASRAGGPNTEAFF
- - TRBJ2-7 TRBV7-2 TGTGCCAGCAGCCCTTCTCACGGACAGTACATTGCCTACGAGCAGTACTTC CASSPSHGQYIAYEQYF
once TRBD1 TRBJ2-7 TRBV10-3 TGTGCCACCGAAGACAGGGTCTCCTACGAGCAGTACTTC CATEDRVSYEQYF
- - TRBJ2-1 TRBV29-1 TGCAGCGTTGATGAATTAGGGGTCTCCTACAATGAGCAGTTCTTC CSVDELGVSYNEQFF
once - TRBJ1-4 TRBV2 TGTGCCAGCAGTTGGGGGCTCGGGGAAAAACTGTTTTTT CASSWGLGEKLFF
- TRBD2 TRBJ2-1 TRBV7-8 TGTGCCAGCAGCTTAGCGTGGGCTAGCGGGGGGGATGAGCAGTTCTTC CASSLAWASGGDEQFF
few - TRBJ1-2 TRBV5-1 TGCGCCAGCAGTAATTCAGGGGACCGCTCTGGCTACACCTTC CASSNSGDRSGYTF
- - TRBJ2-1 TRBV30 TGTGCCTGGGGGTCGGTAGGGGTTAATGAGCAGTTCTTC CAWGSVGVNEQFF
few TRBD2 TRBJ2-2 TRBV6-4 TGTGCCAGCAGCGCGCTAGCGGGAGGGTTCGGGGAGCTGTTTTTT CASSALAGGFGELFF
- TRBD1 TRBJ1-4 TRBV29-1 TGCAGCGTGGGACAGGGGGCTTATGAAAAACTGTTTTTT CSVGQGAYEKLFF
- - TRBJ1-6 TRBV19 TGTGCCACTGAGGAGGGTGGTAATTCACCCCTCCACTTT CATEEGGNSPLHF
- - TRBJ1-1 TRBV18 TGTGCCAGCTCACCACTTCGCTCGGGGGGGAGGGACACTGAAGCTTTCTTT CASSPLRSGGRDTEAFF
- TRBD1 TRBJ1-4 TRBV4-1 TGCGCCAGCAGCCCGCGGGACAGGGGAACAACTAATGAAAAACTGTTTTTT CASSPRDRGTTNEKLFF
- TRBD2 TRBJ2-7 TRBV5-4 TGTGCCAGCAGCGGGGGAAGCGGGGGGCCGTATCCTTCCTACGAGCAGTACTTC CASSGGSGGPYPSYEQYF
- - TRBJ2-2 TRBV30 TGTGCCTGGAGTGTACTACATCAGAAGCCCGGGGAGCTGTTTTTT CAWSVLHQKPGELFF
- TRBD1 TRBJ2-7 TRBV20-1 TGCAGTGCTAGTCGGACAGGTGCCCCCCTAGACGAGCAGTACTTC CSASRTGAPLDEQYF
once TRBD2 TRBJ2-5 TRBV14 TGTGCCAGCAGCCAAGATCGGCGGGAGTGGGGAGAGACCCAGTACTTC CASSQDRREWGETQYF
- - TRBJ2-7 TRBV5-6 TGTGCCAGCAGCCCCGTGGGCACCTACTACGAGCAGTACTTC CASSPVGTYYEQYF
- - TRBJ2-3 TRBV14 TGTGCCAGCAGCCAAGATCTGAATTGGCAGGTCAGGGATACGCAGTATTTT CASSQDLNWQVRDTQYF
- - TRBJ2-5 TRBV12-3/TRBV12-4 TGTGCCAGCAGTACTCACCAAGAGACCCAGTACTTC CASSTHQETQYF